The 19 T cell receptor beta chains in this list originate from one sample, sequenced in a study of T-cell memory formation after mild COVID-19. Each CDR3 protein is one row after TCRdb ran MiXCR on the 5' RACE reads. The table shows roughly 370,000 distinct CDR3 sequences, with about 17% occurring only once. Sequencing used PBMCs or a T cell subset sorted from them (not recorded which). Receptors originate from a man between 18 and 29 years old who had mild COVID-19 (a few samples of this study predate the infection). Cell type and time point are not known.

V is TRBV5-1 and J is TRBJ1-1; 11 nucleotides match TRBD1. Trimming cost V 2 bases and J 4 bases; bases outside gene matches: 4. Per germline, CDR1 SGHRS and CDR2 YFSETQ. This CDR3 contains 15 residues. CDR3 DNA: TGCGCCAGCAGCTTACGAGGGACAGGGGGCACTGAAGCTTTCTTT. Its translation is CASSLRGTGGTEAFF.

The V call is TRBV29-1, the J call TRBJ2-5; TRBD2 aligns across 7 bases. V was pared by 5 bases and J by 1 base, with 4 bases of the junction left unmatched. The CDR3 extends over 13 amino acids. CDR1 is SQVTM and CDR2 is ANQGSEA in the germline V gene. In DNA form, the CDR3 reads TGCAGCGTTTCCGGGGGGATCCAAGAGACCCAGTACTTC. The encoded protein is CSVSGGIQETQYF.

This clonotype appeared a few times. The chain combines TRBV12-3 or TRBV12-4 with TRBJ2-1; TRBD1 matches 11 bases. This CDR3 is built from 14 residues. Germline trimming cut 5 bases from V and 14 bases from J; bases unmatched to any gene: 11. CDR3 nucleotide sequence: TGTGCCAGCAGTCAACGGGACAGGGGGATTCGGAAGTTCTTC. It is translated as CASSQRDRGIRKFF.

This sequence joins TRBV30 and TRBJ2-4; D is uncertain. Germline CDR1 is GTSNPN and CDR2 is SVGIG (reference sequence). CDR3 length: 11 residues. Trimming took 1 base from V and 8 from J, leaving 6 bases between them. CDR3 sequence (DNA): TGTGCCTGGAGTGCGGCGGACATTCAGTACTTC. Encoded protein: CAWSAADIQYF.

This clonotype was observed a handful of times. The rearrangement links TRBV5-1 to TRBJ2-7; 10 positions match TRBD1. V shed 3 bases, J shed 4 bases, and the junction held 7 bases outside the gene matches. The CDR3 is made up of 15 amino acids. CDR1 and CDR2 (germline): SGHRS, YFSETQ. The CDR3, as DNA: TGCGCCAGCAGCTCCTCGACAGGGGGCTTTTACGAGCAGTACTTC. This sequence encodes CASSSSTGGFYEQYF.

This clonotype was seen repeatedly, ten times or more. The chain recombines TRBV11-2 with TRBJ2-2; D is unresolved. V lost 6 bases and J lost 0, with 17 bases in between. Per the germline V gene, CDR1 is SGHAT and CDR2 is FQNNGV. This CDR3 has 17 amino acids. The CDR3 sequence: CASRKIKGRPNTGELFF. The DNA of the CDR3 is TGTGCCAGCAGGAAAATAAAAGGACGACCGAACACCGGGGAGCTGTTTTTT.

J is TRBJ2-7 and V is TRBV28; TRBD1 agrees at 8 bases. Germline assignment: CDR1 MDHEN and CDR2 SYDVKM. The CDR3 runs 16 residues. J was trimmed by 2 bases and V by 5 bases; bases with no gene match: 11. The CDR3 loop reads CASSSSSGTGPYEQYV. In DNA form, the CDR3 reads TGTGCCAGCAGTAGTTCTTCCGGGACAGGCCCCTACGAGCAGTACGTC.

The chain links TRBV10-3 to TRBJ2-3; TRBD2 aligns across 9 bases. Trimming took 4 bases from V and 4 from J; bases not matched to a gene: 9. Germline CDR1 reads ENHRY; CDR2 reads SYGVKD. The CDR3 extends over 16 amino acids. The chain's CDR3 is CAISGDRGGAADTQYF. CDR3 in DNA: TGTGCCATCAGTGGCGACCGCGGGGGGGCGGCAGATACGCAGTATTTT.

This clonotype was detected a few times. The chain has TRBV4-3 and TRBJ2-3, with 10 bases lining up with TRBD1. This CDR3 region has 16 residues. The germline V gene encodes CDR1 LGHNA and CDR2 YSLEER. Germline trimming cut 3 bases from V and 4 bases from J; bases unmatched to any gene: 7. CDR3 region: CASSQRDRGRADTQYF. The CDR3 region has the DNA TGCGCCAGCAGCCAGCGGGACAGGGGTAGAGCAGATACGCAGTATTTT.

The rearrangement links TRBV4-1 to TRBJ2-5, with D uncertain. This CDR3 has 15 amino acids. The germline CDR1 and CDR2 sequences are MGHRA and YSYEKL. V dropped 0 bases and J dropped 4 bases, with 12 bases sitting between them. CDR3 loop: CASSQDKGQAETQYF. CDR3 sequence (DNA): TGCGCCAGCAGCCAAGATAAAGGGCAGGCAGAGACCCAGTACTTC.

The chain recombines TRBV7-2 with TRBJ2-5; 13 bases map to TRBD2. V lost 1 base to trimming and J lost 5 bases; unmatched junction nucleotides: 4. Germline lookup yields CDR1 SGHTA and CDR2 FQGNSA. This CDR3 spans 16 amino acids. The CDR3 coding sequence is TGTGCCAGCAGCTTAGAGGGGACTAGCGGGGACGAGACCCAGTACTTC. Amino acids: CASSLEGTSGDETQYF.

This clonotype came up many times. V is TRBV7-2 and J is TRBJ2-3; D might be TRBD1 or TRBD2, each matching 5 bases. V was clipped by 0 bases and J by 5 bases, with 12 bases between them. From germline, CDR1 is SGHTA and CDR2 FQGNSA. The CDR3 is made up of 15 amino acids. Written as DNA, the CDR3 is TGTGCCAGCAGCTTAGCCTCTGGGACGGGAGATACGCAGTATTTT. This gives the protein CASSLASGTGDTQYF.

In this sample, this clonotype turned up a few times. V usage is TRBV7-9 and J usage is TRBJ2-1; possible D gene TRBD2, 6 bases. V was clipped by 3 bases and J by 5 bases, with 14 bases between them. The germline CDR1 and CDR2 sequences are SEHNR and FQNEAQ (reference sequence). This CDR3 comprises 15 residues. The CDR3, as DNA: TGTGCCAGCAGCTTTGGGTCCGGGGGAAACAATGAGCAGTTCTTC. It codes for CASSFGSGGNNEQFF.

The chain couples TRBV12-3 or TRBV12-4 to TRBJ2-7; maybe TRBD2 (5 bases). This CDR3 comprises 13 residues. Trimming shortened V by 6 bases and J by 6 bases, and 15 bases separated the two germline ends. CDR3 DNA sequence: TGTGCCAGCAGCCGGACTCCTCGGGGCGAGCAGTACTTC. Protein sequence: CASSRTPRGEQYF.

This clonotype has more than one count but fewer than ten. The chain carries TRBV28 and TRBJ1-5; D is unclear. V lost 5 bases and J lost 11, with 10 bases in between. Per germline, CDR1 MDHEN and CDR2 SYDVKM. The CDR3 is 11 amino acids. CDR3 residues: CASSQPGAQHF. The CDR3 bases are TGTGCCAGCAGTCAGCCGGGAGCCCAGCATTTT. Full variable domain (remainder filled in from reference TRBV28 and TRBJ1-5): DVKVTQSSRYLVKRTGEKVFLECVQDMDHENMFWYRQDPGLGLRLIYFSYDVKMKEKGDIPEGYSVSREKKERFSLILESASTNQTSMYLCASSQPGAQHFGDGTRLSIL.

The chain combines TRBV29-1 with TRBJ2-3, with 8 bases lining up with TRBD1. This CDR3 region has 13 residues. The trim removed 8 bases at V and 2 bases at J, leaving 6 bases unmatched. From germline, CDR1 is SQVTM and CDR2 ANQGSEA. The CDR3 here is CSTDRGATDTQYF. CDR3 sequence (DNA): TGCAGCACCGACAGGGGAGCCACAGATACGCAGTATTTT.

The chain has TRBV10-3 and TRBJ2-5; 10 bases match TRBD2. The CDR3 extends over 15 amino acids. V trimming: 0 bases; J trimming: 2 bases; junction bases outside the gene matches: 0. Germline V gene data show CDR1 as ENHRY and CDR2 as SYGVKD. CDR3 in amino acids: CAISESTSGQETQYF. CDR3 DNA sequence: TGTGCCATCAGTGAGTCGACTAGCGGGCAAGAGACCCAGTACTTC.

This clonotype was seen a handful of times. CDR3 in amino acids: CASSPRTGQPYGYTF. The CDR3 DNA reads as TGTGCCAGCAGTCCCCGGACAGGCCAACCCTATGGCTACACCTTC. The V and J genes are TRBV12-3 or TRBV12-4 and TRBJ1-2; 7 nucleotides match TRBD1. Trimming cost V 5 bases and J 4 bases; bases outside gene matches: 10. This CDR3 has 15 residues.

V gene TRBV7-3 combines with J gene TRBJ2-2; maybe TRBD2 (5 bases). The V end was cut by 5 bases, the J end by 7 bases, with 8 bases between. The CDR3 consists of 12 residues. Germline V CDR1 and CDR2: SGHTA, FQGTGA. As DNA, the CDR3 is TGTGCCAGCAGCGCGGGCCACGGGGAGCTGTTTTTT. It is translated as CASSAGHGELFF.